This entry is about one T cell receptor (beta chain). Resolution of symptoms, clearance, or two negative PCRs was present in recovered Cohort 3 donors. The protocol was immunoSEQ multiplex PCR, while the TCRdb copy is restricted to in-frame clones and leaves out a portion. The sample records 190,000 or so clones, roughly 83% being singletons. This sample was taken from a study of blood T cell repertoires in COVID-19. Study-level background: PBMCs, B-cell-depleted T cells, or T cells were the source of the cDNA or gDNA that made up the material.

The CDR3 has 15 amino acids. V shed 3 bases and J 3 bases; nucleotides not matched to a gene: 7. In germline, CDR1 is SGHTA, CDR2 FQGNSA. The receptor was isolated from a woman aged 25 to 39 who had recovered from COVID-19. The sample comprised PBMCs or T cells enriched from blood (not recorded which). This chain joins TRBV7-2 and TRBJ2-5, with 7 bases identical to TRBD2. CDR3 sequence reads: CASSFVGGSEETQYF. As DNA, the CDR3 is TGTGCCAGCAGCTTCGTGGGGGGGTCAGAAGAGACCCAGTACTTC.